These 16 T cell receptor beta chains were all obtained from the same sample, sequenced in a study of blood T cell repertoires in COVID-19. Some clones are missing from TCRdb's copy, which holds only in-frame ones; the method was immunoSEQ multiplex PCR. Here the sample spans about 99,000 clones, 87% being singletons. Sequencing used peripheral blood. The receptors were sampled from a man aged 45 to 65 with acute or convalescent COVID-19.

Note on this clone: Other DNA sequences in this specimen translate into the identical CDR3. The rearrangement joins TRBV12-3 or TRBV12-4 to TRBJ2-2, with D possibly matching TRBD2 (5 bases). The V end was cut by 4 bases, the J end by 8 bases, with 8 bases between. The CDR3 length is 12 residues. CDR3 loop: CASSSRGGELFF. The CDR3 bases are TGTGCCAGCAGTTCCCGCGGGGGGGAGCTGTTTTTT.

This rearrangement joins TRBV3-1 (or the pseudogene TRBV3-2) to TRBJ2-1, with D possibly TRBD1 on 5 matching bases. The CDR3 sequence is 16 residues long. The germline CDR1 and CDR2 sequences are LGHDT and YNNKEL (reference sequence). With 0 bases removed from V and 4 bases from J, the gap between germline ends came to 13 bases. CDR3 amino acids: CASSQEKDRPYNEQFF. The CDR3 DNA is TGTGCCAGCAGCCAAGAAAAAGACAGACCGTACAATGAGCAGTTCTTC.

The chain carries TRBV7-9 and TRBJ1-1, with TRBD1 identical over 7 bases. Per germline, CDR1 SEHNR and CDR2 FQNEAQ (reference sequence). This CDR3 spans 15 amino acids. J was trimmed by 3 bases and V by 5 bases; bases with no gene match: 9. The CDR3 DNA follows: TGTGCCAGCAGCACCACAGGGGTGGGGTACACTGAAGCTTTCTTT. It translates to CASSTTGVGYTEAFF.

This chain joins TRBV29-1 and TRBJ2-1, with 9 bases identical to TRBD1. V lost 1 base and J lost 8; bases outside the gene matches: 9. Germline CDR1 SQVTM, CDR2 ANQGSEA. There are 15 residues in the CDR3. The CDR3 nucleotides are TGCAGCGTTGAAGGTGGGGGGACAGGGTATCATGAGCAGTTCTTC. Its translation: CSVEGGGTGYHEQFF.

J is TRBJ2-4 and V is TRBV11-2; D possibly corresponds to TRBD2 (5 bases). Trimming cost V 4 bases and J 0 bases, with 16 bases left between them. Germline V gene lookup returns CDR1 SGHAT and CDR2 FQNNGV. The CDR3 runs to 17 residues. This CDR3 reads CASSSGVAKIAKNIQYF. Here the CDR3 DNA reads TGTGCCAGCAGCTCCGGGGTAGCCAAAATAGCCAAAAACATTCAGTACTTC.

The V gene is TRBV14, the J gene TRBJ1-1, with TRBD1 matching 7 bases. The CDR3 spans 13 residues. Germline V gene sequence: CDR1 SGHDN, CDR2 FVKESK. V shed 4 bases, J shed 4 bases, and the junction held 3 bases outside the gene matches. In DNA form, the CDR3 reads TGTGCCAGCAGCCGGCACAGGGGCACTGAAGCTTTCTTT. Its translation is CASSRHRGTEAFF. The whole variable domain, filled in from reference TRBV14 and TRBJ1-1, reads EAGVTQFPSHSVIEKGQTVTLRCDPISGHDNLYWYRRVMGKEIKFLLHFVKESKQDESGMPNNRFLAERTGGTYSTLKVQPAELEDSGVYFCASSRHRGTEAFFGQGTRLTVV.

The rearrangement uses TRBV10-3 and TRBJ1-5; 10 bases line up with TRBD1. The J segment lost 2 bases and the V segment lost 8 bases, leaving 3 bases of the junction unmatched. CDR1 ENHRY and CDR2 SYGVKD come from the germline V gene. This CDR3 spans 14 amino acids. The CDR3 sequence: CAIAGTGGNQPQHF. DNA for the CDR3: TGTGCCATCGCCGGGACAGGGGGCAATCAGCCCCAGCATTTT.

The chain carries TRBV27 and TRBJ1-5; tentatively, D is TRBD1 (6 bases). CDR1 is MNHEY, CDR2 SMNVEV, per germline (reference sequence). The V end lost 5 bases, the J end lost 6 bases, and 11 bases lay between the germline ends. The CDR3 is 13 amino acids. This chain's CDR3 is CASSPQTGQPQHF. In DNA form, the CDR3 reads TGTGCCAGCAGTCCCCAGACAGGTCAGCCCCAGCATTTT.

The chain is built from TRBV6-6 and TRBJ2-7, with a possible D match to TRBD1 (6 bases). V dropped 2 bases and J dropped 7 bases, with 21 bases sitting between them. The CDR3 has 16 amino acids. Germline CDR1 is MNHNY and CDR2 is SVGAGI (reference sequence). Written as DNA, the CDR3 is TGTGCCAGCAGTTACGACCAGGCAAGGGACATCTGGGAGCAGTACTTC. Translated: CASSYDQARDIWEQYF.

This chain links TRBV2 with TRBJ2-3; tentatively, D is TRBD1 (5 bases). The CDR3 is 14 residues long. Per the germline V gene, CDR1 is SNHLY and CDR2 is FYNNEI. V lost 5 bases to trimming and J lost 0 bases, with 9 bases between them. In DNA, the CDR3 is TGTGCCAGCAGTCAGGGAACTAGCACAGATACGCAGTATTTT. Protein product: CASSQGTSTDTQYF.

This chain connects TRBV15 to TRBJ2-3; possible D gene TRBD1, 5 bases. Between the trimmed V and J ends, which lost 9 bases and 2 bases, there was a span of 12 bases. The length of the CDR3 is 13 residues. From germline, CDR1 is LNHNV and CDR2 YYDKDF (reference sequence). The CDR3 spells CATQSTATDTQYF. The DNA of the CDR3 is TGTGCCACTCAATCGACAGCCACAGATACGCAGTATTTT.

The CDR3 DNA reads as TGTGCCAGCAGCAAATTGCGTTTCGGGTTAATGAGAGATACGCAGTATTTT. Translated, it gives CASSKLRFGLMRDTQYF. The chain uses TRBV21-1 and TRBJ2-3; TRBD2, the table's D call, lacks a check against the DNA. TRBV21-1 is designated a pseudogene. The CDR3 contains 17 residues.

The chain couples TRBV29-1 to TRBJ2-7; no definite D call. The germline CDR1 and CDR2 sequences are SQVTM and ANQGSEA. CDR3 length equals 11 residues. V lost 4 bases and J lost 3, with 7 bases in between. Written as DNA, the CDR3 is TGCAGCGTTGCCTCGAGCTACGAGCAGTACTTC. Protein sequence: CSVASSYEQYF.

This clone was observed a single time. This chain joins TRBV25-1 and TRBJ1-2; D is ambiguous. V dropped 5 bases and J dropped 4 bases, with 5 bases sitting between them. The CDR3 sequence is 11 residues long. Germline assignment: CDR1 MGHDK and CDR2 SYGVNS. In DNA, the CDR3 is TGTGCCAGCAGTAACGGCTATGGCTACACCTTC. It is translated as CASSNGYGYTF.

The J gene is TRBJ2-5, the V gene TRBV3-1 (or the pseudogene TRBV3-2); D is perhaps TRBD2 (5 bases). Germline loops: CDR1 LGHDT, CDR2 YNNKEL (reference sequence). The V end was cut by 4 bases, the J end by 5 bases, with 8 bases between. The CDR3 sequence is 12 residues long. The CDR3 protein is CASSPRVETQYF. The CDR3 coding sequence is TGTGCCAGCAGCCCGCGGGTTGAGACCCAGTACTTC.

CDR3 sequence reads: CASSPGGVGPYNEQFF. The CDR3 bases are TGCGCCAGCAGCCCTGGGGGGGTAGGACCCTACAATGAGCAGTTCTTC. This chain connects TRBV5-1 to TRBJ2-1, with 7 bases matching TRBD2. J gave up 2 bases and V 4 bases, and 9 bases lay outside the gene matches. Germline V gives CDR1 SGHRS, CDR2 YFSETQ. The CDR3 loop spans 16 amino acids.